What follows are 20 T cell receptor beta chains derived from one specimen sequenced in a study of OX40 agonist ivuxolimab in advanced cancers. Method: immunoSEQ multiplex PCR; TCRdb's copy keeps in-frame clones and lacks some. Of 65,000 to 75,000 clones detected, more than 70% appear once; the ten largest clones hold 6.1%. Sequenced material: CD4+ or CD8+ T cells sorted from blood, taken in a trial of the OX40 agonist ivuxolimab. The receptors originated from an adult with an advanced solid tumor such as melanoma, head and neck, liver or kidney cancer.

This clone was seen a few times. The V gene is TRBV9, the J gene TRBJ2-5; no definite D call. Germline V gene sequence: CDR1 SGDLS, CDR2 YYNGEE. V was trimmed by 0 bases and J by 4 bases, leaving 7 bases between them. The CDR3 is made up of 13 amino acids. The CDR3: CASSVGLIETQYF. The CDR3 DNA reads TGTGCCAGCAGCGTAGGGCTAATAGAGACCCAGTACTTC. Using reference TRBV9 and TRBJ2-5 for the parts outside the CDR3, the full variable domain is DSGVTQTPKHLITATGQRVTLRCSPRSGDLSVYWYQQSLDQGLQFLIQYYNGEERAKGNILERFSAQQFPDLHSELNLSSLELGDSALYFCASSVGLIETQYFGPGTRLLVL.

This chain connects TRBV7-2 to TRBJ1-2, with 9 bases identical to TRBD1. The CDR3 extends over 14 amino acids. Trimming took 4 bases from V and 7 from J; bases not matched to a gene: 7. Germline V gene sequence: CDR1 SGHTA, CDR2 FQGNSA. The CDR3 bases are TGTGCCAGCAGCTCGGGACAGGGATTAGGTGGCTACACCTTC. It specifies CASSSGQGLGGYTF.

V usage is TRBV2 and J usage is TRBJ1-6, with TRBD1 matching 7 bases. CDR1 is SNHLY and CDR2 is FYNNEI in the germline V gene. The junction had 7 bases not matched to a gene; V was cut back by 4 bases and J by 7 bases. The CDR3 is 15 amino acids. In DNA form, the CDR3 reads TGTGCCAGCAGTGGCCGGACAGGAGCCAATTCACCCCTCCACTTT. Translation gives CASSGRTGANSPLHF.

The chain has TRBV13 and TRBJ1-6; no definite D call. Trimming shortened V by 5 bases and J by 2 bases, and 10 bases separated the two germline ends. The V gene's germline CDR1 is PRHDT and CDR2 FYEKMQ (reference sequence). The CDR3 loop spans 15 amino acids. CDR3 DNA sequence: TGTGCCAGCAGCACGCGATTCCCCTATAATTCACCCCTCCACTTT. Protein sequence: CASSTRFPYNSPLHF.

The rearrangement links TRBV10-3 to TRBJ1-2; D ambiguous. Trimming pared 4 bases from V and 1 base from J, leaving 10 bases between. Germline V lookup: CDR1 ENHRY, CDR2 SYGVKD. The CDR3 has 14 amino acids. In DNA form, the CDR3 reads TGTGCCATCAGTGCCACATCCCTTAACTATGGCTACACCTTC. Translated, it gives CAISATSLNYGYTF.

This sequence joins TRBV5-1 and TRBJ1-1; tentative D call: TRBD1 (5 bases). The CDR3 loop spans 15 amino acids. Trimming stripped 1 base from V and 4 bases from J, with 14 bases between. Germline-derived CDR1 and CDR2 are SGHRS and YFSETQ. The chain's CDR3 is CASSLLTVRGTEAFF. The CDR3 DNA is TGCGCCAGCAGCTTGTTGACAGTGAGGGGCACTGAAGCTTTCTTT.

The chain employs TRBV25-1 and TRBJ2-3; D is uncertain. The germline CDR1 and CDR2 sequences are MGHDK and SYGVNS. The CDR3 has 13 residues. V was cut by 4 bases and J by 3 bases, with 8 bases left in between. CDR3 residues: CASSARATDTQYF. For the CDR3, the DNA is TGTGCCAGCAGTGCCCGCGCGACAGATACGCAGTATTTT.

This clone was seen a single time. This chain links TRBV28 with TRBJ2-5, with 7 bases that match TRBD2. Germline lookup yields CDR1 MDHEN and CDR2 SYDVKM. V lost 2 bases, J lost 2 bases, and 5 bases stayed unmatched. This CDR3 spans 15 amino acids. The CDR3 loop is CASSLAGVQQETQYF. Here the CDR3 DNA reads TGTGCCAGCAGTTTAGCGGGGGTACAGCAAGAGACCCAGTACTTC.

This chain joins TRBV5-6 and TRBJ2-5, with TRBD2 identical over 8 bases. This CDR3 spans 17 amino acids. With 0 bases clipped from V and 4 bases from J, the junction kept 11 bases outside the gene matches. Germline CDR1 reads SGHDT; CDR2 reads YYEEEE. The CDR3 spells CASSLVAGGGFVETQYF. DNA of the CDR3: TGTGCCAGCAGCTTGGTCGCGGGAGGAGGGTTTGTAGAGACCCAGTACTTC.

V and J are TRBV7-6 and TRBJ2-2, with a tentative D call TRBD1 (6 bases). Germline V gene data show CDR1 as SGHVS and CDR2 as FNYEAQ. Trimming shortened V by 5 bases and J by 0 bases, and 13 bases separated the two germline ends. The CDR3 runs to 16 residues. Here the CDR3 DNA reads TGTGCCAGCAGCCCGATAAGACAGGCGAACACCGGGGAGCTGTTTTTT. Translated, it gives CASSPIRQANTGELFF.

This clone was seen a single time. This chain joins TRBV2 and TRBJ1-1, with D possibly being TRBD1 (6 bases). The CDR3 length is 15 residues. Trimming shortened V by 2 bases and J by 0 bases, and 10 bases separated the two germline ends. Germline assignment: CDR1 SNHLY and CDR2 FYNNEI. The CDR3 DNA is TGTGCCAGCAGTGAAACAGGGTGGATGAACACTGAAGCTTTCTTT. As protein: CASSETGWMNTEAFF.

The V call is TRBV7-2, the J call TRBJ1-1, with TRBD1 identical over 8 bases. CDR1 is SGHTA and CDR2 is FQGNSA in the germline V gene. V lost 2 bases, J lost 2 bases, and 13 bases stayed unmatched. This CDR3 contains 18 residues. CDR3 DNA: TGTGCCAGCAGCTTACGGGGTGGGACAGGAGTCCTAAACACTGAAGCTTTCTTT. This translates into CASSLRGGTGVLNTEAFF.

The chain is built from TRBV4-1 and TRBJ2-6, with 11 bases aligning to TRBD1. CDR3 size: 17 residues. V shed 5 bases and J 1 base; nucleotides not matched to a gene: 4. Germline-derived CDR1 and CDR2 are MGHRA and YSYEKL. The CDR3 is CASSKDRGPSGANVLTF. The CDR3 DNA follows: TGCGCCAGCAGCAAGGACAGGGGGCCGTCTGGGGCCAACGTCCTGACTTTC.

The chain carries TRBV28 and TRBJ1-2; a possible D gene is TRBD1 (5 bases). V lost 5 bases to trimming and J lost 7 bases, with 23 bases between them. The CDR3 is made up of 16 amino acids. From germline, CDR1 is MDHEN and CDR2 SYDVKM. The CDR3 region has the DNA TGTGCCAGCAGTAATTCCGGGACGCAGGATCTATCTGGCTACACCTTC. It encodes CASSNSGTQDLSGYTF.

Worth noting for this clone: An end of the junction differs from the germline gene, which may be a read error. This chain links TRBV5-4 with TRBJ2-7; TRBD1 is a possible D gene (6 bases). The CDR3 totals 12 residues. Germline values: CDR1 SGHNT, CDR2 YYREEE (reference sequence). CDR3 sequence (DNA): TGTGCCAGCAGCTTAGAGGGCGGACAGTGGTGGTTC. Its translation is CASSLEGGQWWF. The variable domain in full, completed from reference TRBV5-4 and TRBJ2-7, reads ETGVTQSPTHLIKTRGQQVTLRCSSQSGHNTVSWYQQALGQGPQFIFQYYREEENGRGNFPPRFSGLQFPNYSSELNVNALELDDSALYLCASSLEGGQWWFGPGTRLTVT.

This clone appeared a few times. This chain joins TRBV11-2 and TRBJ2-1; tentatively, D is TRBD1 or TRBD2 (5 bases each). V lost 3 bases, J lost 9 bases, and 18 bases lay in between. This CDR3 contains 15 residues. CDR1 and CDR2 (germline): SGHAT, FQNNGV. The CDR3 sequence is CASSFSGGQGGEQFF. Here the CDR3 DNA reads TGTGCCAGCAGCTTTTCGGGCGGGCAGGGCGGTGAGCAGTTCTTC.

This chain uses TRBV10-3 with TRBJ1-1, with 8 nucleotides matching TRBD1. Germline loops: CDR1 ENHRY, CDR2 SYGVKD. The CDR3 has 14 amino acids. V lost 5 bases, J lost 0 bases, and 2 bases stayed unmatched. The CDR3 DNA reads TGTGCCATCAGTACGACAGGGGTGAACACTGAAGCTTTCTTT. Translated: CAISTTGVNTEAFF.

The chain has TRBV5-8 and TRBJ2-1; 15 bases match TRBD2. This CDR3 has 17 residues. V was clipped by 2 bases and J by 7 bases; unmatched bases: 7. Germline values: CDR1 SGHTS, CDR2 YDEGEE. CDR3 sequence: CASSFHRTSGRANEQFF. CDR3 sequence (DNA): TGTGCCAGCAGCTTCCACCGGACTAGCGGGAGGGCGAATGAGCAGTTCTTC.

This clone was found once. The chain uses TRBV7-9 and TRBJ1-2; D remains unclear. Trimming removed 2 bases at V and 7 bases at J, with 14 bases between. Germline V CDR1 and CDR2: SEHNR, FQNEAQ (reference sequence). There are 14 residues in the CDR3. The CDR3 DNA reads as TGTGCCAGCAGCTTAAACCCGCCTGAGGTTGGCTACACCTTC. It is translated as CASSLNPPEVGYTF.

Here the CDR3 reads CASSRQGSDYGYTF. In DNA form, the CDR3 reads TGTGCCAGCAGCCGACAGGGGTCGGACTATGGCTACACCTTC. J is TRBJ1-2 and V is TRBV7-2; 8 bases are shared with TRBD1. From germline, CDR1 is SGHTA and CDR2 FQGNSA. With V trimmed by 5 bases and J by 3 bases, 5 bases remained unmatched. This CDR3 has 14 residues.